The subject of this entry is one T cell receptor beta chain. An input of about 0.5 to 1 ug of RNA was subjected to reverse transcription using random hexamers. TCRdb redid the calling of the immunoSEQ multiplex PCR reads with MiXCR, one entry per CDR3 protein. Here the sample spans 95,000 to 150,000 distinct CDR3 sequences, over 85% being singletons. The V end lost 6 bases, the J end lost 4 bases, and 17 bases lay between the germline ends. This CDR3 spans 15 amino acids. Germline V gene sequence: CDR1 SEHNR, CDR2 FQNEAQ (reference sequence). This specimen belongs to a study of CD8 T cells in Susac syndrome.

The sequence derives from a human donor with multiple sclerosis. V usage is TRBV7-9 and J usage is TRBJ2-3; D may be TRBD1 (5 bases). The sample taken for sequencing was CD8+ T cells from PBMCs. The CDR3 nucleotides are TGTGCCAGCAGTCGCCGGACAAAATCCGCAGATACGCAGTATTTT. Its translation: CASSRRTKSADTQYF.